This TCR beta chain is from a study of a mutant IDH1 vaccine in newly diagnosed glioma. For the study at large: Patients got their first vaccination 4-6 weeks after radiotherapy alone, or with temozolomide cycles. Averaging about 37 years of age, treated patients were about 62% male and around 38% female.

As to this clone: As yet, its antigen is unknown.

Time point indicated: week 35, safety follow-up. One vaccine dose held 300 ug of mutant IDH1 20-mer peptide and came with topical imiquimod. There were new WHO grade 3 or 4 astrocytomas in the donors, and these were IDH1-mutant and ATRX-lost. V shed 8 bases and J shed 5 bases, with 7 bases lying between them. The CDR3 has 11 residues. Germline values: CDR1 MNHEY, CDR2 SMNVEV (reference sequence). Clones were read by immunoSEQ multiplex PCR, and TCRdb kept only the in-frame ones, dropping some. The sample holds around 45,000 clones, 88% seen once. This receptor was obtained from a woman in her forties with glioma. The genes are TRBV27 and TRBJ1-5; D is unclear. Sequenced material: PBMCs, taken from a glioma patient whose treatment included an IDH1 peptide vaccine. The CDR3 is CASGIYQPQHF. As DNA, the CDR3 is TGTGCCAGCGGAATCTATCAGCCCCAGCATTTT.